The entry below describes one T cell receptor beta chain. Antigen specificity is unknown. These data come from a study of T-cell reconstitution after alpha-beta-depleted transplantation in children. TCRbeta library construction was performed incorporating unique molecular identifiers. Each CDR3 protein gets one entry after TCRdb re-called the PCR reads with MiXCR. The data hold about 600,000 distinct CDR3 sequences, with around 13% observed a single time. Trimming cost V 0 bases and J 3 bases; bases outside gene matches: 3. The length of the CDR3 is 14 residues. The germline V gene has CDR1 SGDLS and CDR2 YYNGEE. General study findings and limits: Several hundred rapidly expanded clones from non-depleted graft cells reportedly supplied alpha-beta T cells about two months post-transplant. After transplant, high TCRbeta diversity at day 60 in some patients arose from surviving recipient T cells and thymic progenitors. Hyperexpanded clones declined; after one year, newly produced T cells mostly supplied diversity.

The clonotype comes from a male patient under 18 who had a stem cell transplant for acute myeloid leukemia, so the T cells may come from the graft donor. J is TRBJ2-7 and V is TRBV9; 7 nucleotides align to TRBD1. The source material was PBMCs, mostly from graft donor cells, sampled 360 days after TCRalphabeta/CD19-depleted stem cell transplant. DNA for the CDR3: TGTGCCAGCAGCGTAGGGGACAGCGTCTACGAGCAGTACTTC. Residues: CASSVGDSVYEQYF.